This TCR beta chain was found in a study of cytotoxic CD8 clonotypes in ibrutinib-treated CLL. About the study: With a range of 6 to 36, the median treatment time before response samples were taken was approximately 11 months. Study-level points and caveats: Public clonotypes were uncommon and contracted or stayed stable on treatment. Sustained-remission and progressing patients had different sampling times. Clonality went up at the time of ibrutinib response, stayed stable in sustained remission, and later dropped back toward its baseline level at progression.

Sequencing used immunoSEQ multiplex PCR; TCRdb keeps in-frame clones, though not all of them. Here the sample spans over 120,000 clones, about 75% being singletons. In the case of this clone: What it binds is not known. Within the sample, other DNA sequences also encode this same CDR3.

The CDR3 contains 15 residues. The germline V gene has CDR1 KGHSH and CDR2 LQKENI. The V end was cut by 0 bases, the J end by 2 bases, with 8 bases between. The V gene is TRBV18, the J gene TRBJ2-1; maybe TRBD1 (5 bases). The starting material was PBMCs, obtained after 24 months of ibrutinib treatment. The receptor was derived from a human donor with chronic lymphocytic leukemia. The CDR3 bases are TGTGCCAGCTCACCACCAGGGGTCACCTACAATGAGCAGTTCTTC. Residues: CASSPPGVTYNEQFF.